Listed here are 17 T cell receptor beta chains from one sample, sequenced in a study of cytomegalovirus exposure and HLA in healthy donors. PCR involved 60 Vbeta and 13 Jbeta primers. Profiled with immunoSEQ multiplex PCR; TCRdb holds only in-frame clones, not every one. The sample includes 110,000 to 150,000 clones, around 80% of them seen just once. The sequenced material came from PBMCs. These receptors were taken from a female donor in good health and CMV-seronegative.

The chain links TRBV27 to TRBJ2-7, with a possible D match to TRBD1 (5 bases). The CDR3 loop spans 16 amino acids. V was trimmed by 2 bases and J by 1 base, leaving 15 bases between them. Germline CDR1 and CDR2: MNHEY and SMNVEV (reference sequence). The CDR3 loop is CASSLERGRVSYEQYF. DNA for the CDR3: TGTGCCAGCAGTTTAGAAAGGGGTAGGGTATCCTACGAGCAGTACTTC.

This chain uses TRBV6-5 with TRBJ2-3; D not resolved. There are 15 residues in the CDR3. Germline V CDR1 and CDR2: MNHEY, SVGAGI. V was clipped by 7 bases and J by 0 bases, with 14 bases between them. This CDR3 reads CASKLGPGSTDTQYF. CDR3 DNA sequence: TGTGCCAGCAAGTTGGGTCCCGGGAGCACAGATACGCAGTATTTT.

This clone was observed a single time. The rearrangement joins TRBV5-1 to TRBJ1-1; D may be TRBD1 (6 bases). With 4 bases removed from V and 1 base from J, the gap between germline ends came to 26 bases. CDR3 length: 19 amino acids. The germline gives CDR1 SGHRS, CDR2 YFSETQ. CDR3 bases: TGCGCCAGCAGCCGCGAATTAAGAAAAACAGGGCCAGGGAACACTGAAGCTTTCTTT. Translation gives CASSRELRKTGPGNTEAFF.

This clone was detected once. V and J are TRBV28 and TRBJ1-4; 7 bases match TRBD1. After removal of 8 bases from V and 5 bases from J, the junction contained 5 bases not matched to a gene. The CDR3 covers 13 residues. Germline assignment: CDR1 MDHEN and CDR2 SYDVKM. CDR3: CASLKQGNEKLFF. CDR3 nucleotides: TGTGCCAGCTTAAAACAGGGGAATGAAAAACTGTTTTTT.

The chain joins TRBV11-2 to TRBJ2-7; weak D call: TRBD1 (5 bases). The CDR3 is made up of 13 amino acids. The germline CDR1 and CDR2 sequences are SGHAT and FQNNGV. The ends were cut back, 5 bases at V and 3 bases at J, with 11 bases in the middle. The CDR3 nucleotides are TGTGCCAGCAGCCCGGCAGGGTTCTACGAGCAGTACTTC. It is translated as CASSPAGFYEQYF.

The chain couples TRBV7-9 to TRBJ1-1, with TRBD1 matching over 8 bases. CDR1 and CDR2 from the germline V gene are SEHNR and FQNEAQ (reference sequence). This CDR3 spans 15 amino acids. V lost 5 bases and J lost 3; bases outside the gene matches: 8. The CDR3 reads CASSQGAYMDTEAFF. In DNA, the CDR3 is TGTGCCAGCAGCCAGGGGGCCTACATGGACACTGAAGCTTTCTTT.

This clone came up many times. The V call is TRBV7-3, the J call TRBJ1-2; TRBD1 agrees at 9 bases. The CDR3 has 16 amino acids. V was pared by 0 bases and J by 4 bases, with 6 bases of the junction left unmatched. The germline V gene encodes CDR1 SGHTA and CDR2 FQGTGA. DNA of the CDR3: TGTGCCAGCAGCTTAACTCCGGCGACAGGGGGCTATGGCTACACCTTC. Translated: CASSLTPATGGYGYTF.

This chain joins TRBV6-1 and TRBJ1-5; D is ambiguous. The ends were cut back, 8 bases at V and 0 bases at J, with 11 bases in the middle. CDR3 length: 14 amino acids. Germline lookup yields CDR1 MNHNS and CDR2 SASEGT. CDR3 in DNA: TGTGCCAGCCAAGCGGTTTATAGCAATCAGCCCCAGCATTTT. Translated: CASQAVYSNQPQHF.

CDR3 amino acids: CASSLEWGRGELFF. In nucleotides, the CDR3 is TGTGCCAGCAGCTTAGAATGGGGGCGCGGGGAGCTGTTTTTT. The V call is TRBV7-2, the J call TRBJ2-2, with D tentatively TRBD1 (6 bases). Looked up from germline, CDR1 is SGHTA and CDR2 is FQGNSA. The ends were cut back, 1 base at V and 7 bases at J, with 10 bases in the middle. This CDR3 is built from 14 residues.

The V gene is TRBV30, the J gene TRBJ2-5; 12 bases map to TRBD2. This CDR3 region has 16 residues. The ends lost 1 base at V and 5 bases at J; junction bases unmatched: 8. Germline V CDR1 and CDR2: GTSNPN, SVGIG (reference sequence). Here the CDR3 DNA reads TGTGCCTGGAGTGGGGGGGCTAGCGGGAGGGGGGAGACCCAGTACTTC. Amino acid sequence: CAWSGGASGRGETQYF.

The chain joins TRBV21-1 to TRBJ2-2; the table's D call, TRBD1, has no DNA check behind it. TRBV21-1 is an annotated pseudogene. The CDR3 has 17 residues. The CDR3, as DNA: TGTGCCAGCAGCCCACAGGTCAGGGCAAGCAACACCGGGGAGCTGTTTTTT. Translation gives CASSPQVRASNTGELFF.

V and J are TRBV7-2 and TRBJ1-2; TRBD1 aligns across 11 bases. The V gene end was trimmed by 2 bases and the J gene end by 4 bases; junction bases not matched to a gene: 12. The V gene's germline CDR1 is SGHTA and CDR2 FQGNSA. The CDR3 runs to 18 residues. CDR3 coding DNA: TGTGCCAGCAGCTTAAATAGGGGCGGACAGGGGGCGAGCTATGGCTACACCTTC. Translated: CASSLNRGGQGASYGYTF.

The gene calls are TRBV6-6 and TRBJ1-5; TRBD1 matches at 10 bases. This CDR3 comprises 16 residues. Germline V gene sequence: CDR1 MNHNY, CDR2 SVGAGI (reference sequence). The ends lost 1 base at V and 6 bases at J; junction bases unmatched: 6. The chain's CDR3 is CASSYLGQGVIQPQHF. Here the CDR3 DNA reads TGTGCCAGCAGTTACTTAGGACAGGGGGTTATTCAGCCCCAGCATTTT.

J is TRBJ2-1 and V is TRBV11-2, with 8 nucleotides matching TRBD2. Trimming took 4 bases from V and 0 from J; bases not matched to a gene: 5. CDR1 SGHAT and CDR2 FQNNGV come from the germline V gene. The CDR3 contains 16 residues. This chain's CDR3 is CASSSLSGSSYNEQFF. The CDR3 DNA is TGTGCCAGCAGCTCGTTAAGCGGGAGCTCCTACAATGAGCAGTTCTTC.

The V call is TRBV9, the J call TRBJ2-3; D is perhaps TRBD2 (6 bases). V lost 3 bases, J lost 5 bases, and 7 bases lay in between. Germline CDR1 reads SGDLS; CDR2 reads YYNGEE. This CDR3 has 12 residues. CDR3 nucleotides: TGTGCCAGCAGCGGACTAGGAGATACGCAGTATTTT. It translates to CASSGLGDTQYF.

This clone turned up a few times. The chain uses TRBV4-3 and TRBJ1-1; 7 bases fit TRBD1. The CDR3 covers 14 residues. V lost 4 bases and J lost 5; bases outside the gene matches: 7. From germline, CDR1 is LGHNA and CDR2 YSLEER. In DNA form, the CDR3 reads TGCGCCAGCAGCCTTAACAGGGGAGTGACTGAAGCTTTCTTT. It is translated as CASSLNRGVTEAFF.

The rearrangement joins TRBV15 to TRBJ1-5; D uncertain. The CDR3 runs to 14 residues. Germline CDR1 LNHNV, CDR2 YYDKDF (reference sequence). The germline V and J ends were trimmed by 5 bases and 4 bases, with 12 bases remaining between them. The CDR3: CATSPEGQNQPQHF. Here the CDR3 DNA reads TGTGCCACCAGCCCGGAGGGCCAAAATCAGCCCCAGCATTTT.